These 30 T cell receptor beta chains were all obtained from the same sample, sequenced in a study of identical twins. TCRdb recomputed calls from the 5' RACE reads with MiXCR, one row per CDR3 protein. The sample has 1.5 million to 2 million distinct CDR3 sequences, about 32% seen once; the top ten hold about 0.3%. Source material: cord blood. All receptors come from a newborn girl in good health.

This sequence joins TRBV20-1 and TRBJ1-5; D unclear. The germline CDR1 and CDR2 sequences are DFQATT and SNEGSKA (reference sequence). Trimming shortened V by 1 base and J by 3 bases, and 4 bases separated the two germline ends. The CDR3 consists of 12 residues. The CDR3 spells CSARVFNQPQHF. CDR3 nucleotide sequence: TGCAGTGCTAGAGTCTTCAATCAGCCCCAGCATTTT.

This clonotype was observed a few times. The chain carries TRBV6-5 and TRBJ2-7; D unclear. CDR3 length: 18 residues. CDR1 MNHEY and CDR2 SVGAGI come from the germline V gene. The V and J ends lost 0 bases and 0 bases respectively, with 18 bases between them. CDR3 sequence reads: CASSYSSTNDGSSYEQYF. The CDR3 nucleotides are TGTGCCAGCAGTTACTCGAGCACGAACGACGGGTCCTCCTACGAGCAGTACTTC.

The chain recombines TRBV6-2 or TRBV6-3 with TRBJ2-3, with D uncertain. CDR1 MNHEY and CDR2 SVGEGT come from the germline V gene. The CDR3 runs to 17 residues. V shed 4 bases and J shed 2 bases, with 19 bases lying between them. The CDR3, as DNA: TGTGCCAGCAGTTTAGTGTATCGTTGGTGGTCCACAGATACGCAGTATTTT. This encodes CASSLVYRWWSTDTQYF.

The chain carries TRBV27 and TRBJ2-3; the match to TRBD2 covers 11 bases. This CDR3 contains 17 residues. The germline V gene has CDR1 MNHEY and CDR2 SMNVEV (reference sequence). The V and J ends lost 5 bases and 2 bases, in that order; junction bases with no gene match: 9. The DNA of the CDR3 is TGTGCCAGCAGTCCCATCCGGACTAGCGGGTCCACAGATACGCAGTATTTT. It encodes CASSPIRTSGSTDTQYF.

This rearrangement joins TRBV12-3 or TRBV12-4 to TRBJ1-4, with unresolved D. V lost 6 bases to trimming and J lost 8 bases, with 13 bases between them. This CDR3 is built from 13 residues. In nucleotides, the CDR3 is TGTGCCAGCAGATTCGAGGGTGGCGAAAAACTGTTTTTT. This sequence encodes CASRFEGGEKLFF.

The chain couples TRBV7-8 to TRBJ2-7, with 7 nucleotides matching TRBD2. The germline V gene encodes CDR1 SGHVS and CDR2 FQNEAQ. J lost 5 bases, V lost 2 bases, and 9 bases had no gene match. The CDR3 is 15 amino acids. As DNA, the CDR3 is TGTGCCAGCAGCTTATGGGAGGGGCCGGGAAACGAGCAGTACTTC. Amino acid sequence: CASSLWEGPGNEQYF.

A few counts support this clonotype. The CDR3 loop is CSAREHGGPPRGELFF. DNA of the CDR3: TGCAGTGCTAGAGAACACGGGGGGCCCCCGAGGGGGGAGCTGTTTTTT. The J gene is TRBJ2-2, the V gene TRBV20-1; TRBD2 might be the D (7 bases). The CDR3 covers 16 residues. Per germline, CDR1 DFQATT and CDR2 SNEGSKA (reference sequence). V lost 0 bases and J 8 bases, leaving 19 bases between the germline ends.

The J gene is TRBJ2-3, the V gene TRBV5-1; TRBD2 matches 8 bases. Germline CDR1 is SGHRS and CDR2 is YFSETQ. With 1 base clipped from V and 7 bases from J, the junction kept 5 bases outside the gene matches. This CDR3 has 14 residues. The CDR3 is CASSLTSGWNTQYF. CDR3 in DNA: TGCGCCAGCAGCTTGACTAGCGGCTGGAATACGCAGTATTTT.

This chain connects TRBV11-2 to TRBJ1-2; D is ambiguous. The germline CDR1 and CDR2 sequences are SGHAT and FQNNGV. Trimming removed 1 base at V and 4 bases at J, with 10 bases between. The CDR3 is 14 residues long. The CDR3 loop is CASSLGAEGYGYTF. The CDR3 DNA is TGTGCCAGCAGCTTAGGGGCAGAGGGCTATGGCTACACCTTC.

The chain joins TRBV20-1 to TRBJ1-2, with D possibly matching TRBD1 (5 bases). The CDR3 is 16 amino acids. Trimming stripped 1 base from V and 3 bases from J, with 18 bases between. Per the germline V gene, CDR1 is DFQATT and CDR2 is SNEGSKA (reference sequence). The DNA for the CDR3 is TGCAGTGCTAGAGGGGGCTTAAGGCGGGGCCACTATGGCTACACCTTC. The encoded protein is CSARGGLRRGHYGYTF.

This clonotype turned up a few times. The chain couples TRBV9 to TRBJ2-5, with D perhaps being TRBD1 or TRBD2 (5 bases each). Trimming took 1 base from V and 11 from J, leaving 12 bases between them. CDR1 SGDLS and CDR2 YYNGEE come from the germline V gene. The CDR3 is made up of 12 amino acids. The CDR3 coding sequence is TGTGCCAGCAGCGTACTTAGAGGGGAGCAGTACTTC. Amino acid sequence: CASSVLRGEQYF.

The chain is built from TRBV5-1 and TRBJ2-1; TRBD2 might be the D (6 bases). The germline CDR1 and CDR2 sequences are SGHRS and YFSETQ. Trimming removed 3 bases at V and 0 bases at J, with 19 bases between. The length of the CDR3 is 18 residues. This CDR3 reads CASSSSGGAAGSYNEQFF. The CDR3 DNA reads TGCGCCAGCAGCTCCAGCGGAGGGGCGGCTGGCTCCTACAATGAGCAGTTCTTC.

The gene calls are TRBV28 and TRBJ2-1; 13 positions agree with TRBD2. Matching the DNA end better, TRBJ2-7 makes the J call doubtful. There are 16 residues in the CDR3. Germline V gives CDR1 MDHEN, CDR2 SYDVKM. CDR3 residues: CASSSGTSGNYNEQYF. The CDR3 region has the DNA TGTGCCAGCAGTTCTGGGACTAGCGGGAACTACAATGAGCAGTACTTC.

V usage is TRBV7-6 and J usage is TRBJ1-4; no reliable D call. This CDR3 has 15 amino acids. V gave up 0 bases and J gave up 4 bases, with 9 bases separating them. Looked up from germline, CDR1 is SGHVS and CDR2 is FNYEAQ. The CDR3 loop is CASSLATWDNEKLFF. In nucleotides, the CDR3 is TGTGCCAGCAGCTTAGCGACGTGGGATAATGAAAAACTGTTTTTT.

The chain employs TRBV30 and TRBJ2-6, with 7 nucleotides matching TRBD1. This CDR3 is 16 amino acids long. Germline V lookup: CDR1 GTSNPN, CDR2 SVGIG (reference sequence). Trimming took 4 bases from V and 4 from J; bases not matched to a gene: 10. The DNA of the CDR3 is TGTGCCTGGAAAAGGGACAGTTGGTCCGGGGCCAACGTCCTGACTTTC. Translated, it gives CAWKRDSWSGANVLTF.

In this sample, this clonotype turned up a few times. The chain has TRBV7-2 and TRBJ2-3; unclear D gene. CDR3 length: 17 amino acids. Trimming took off 1 base at V and 1 base at J, with 15 bases between the two ends. CDR1 is SGHTA, CDR2 FQGNSA, per germline. The CDR3 nucleotides are TGTGCCAGCAGCTTAGTATTTGCCGGTAGAGGCACAGATACGCAGTATTTT. Its protein is CASSLVFAGRGTDTQYF. Combining the CDR3 with reference TRBV7-2 and TRBJ2-3 gives the whole variable domain GAGVSQSPSNKVTEKGKDVELRCDPISGHTALYWYRQSLGQGLEFLIYFQGNSAPDKSGLPSDRFSAERTGGSVSTLTIQRTQQEDSAVYLCASSLVFAGRGTDTQYFGPGTRLTVL.

Concerning this clonotype: As the CDR3 is not closed by the conserved phenylalanine or tryptophan, this likely results from a read error. This chain uses TRBV10-3 with TRBJ2-1, with a possible D match to TRBD2 (5 bases). The CDR3 is made up of 16 amino acids. Germline CDR1 reads ENHRY; CDR2 reads SYGVKD. Trimming stripped 6 bases from V and 2 bases from J, with 17 bases between. CDR3 sequence reads: CAIRALGGNPYNEQFL. CDR3 nucleotide sequence: TGTGCCATCAGGGCCTTAGGAGGTAACCCCTACAATGAGCAGTTCTTA.

V is TRBV28 and J is TRBJ2-3; 8 bases agree with TRBD1. This CDR3 comprises 15 residues. Germline values: CDR1 MDHEN, CDR2 SYDVKM. Trimming took 6 bases from V and 2 from J; bases not matched to a gene: 7. The CDR3 is CASRGDRTFTDTQYF. The CDR3 bases are TGTGCCAGCAGGGGGGACAGGACTTTCACAGATACGCAGTATTTT.

In its sample, this clonotype was seen a few times. The chain combines TRBV24-1 with TRBJ2-1; 14 nucleotides agree with TRBD2. Germline values: CDR1 KGHDR, CDR2 SFDVKD. The V segment lost 7 bases and the J segment 10 bases; nucleotides outside the gene matches: 14. This CDR3 contains 17 residues. The CDR3 nucleotides are TGTGCCACCAGCTCCCCACCGGGACTAGCGGGAGAAGGCGAGCAGTTCTTC. Its translation is CATSSPPGLAGEGEQFF.

The chain carries TRBV12-3 or TRBV12-4 and TRBJ1-4; tentatively, D is TRBD1 (6 bases). The V end was cut by 5 bases, the J end by 3 bases, with 13 bases between. The CDR3 loop spans 15 amino acids. The CDR3 coding sequence is TGTGCCAGCAGTGGGAGGTGGACAGCTAATGAAAAACTGTTTTTT. Encoded protein: CASSGRWTANEKLFF.

The rearrangement joins TRBV20-1 to TRBJ1-1, with TRBD1 identical over 9 bases. Germline trimming cut 6 bases from V and 5 bases from J; bases unmatched to any gene: 10. The CDR3 spans 14 residues. The germline gives CDR1 DFQATT, CDR2 SNEGSKA (reference sequence). The CDR3 nucleotides are TGCAGTGCGAGCCCGGGACAGGGTGGGACTGAAGCTTTCTTT. It yields the protein CSASPGQGGTEAFF.

The chain employs TRBV5-6 and TRBJ2-1, with 9 bases matching TRBD2. V shed 4 bases and J 2 bases; nucleotides not matched to a gene: 13. Germline V CDR1 and CDR2: SGHDT, YYEEEE. This CDR3 comprises 18 residues. This CDR3 reads CASSRPLIAGAPYNEQFF. CDR3 in DNA: TGTGCCAGCAGCCGACCCCTAATAGCGGGAGCACCCTACAATGAGCAGTTCTTC.

This sequence joins TRBV3-1 and TRBJ2-6; possibly TRBD1 for D (5 bases). The CDR3 extends over 16 amino acids. Looked up from germline, CDR1 is LGHDT and CDR2 is YNNKEL (reference sequence). V was shortened by 1 base and J by 3 bases, with 10 bases between the two germline ends. The CDR3 region has the DNA TGTGCCAGCAGCCAAGTAGTACAGGTTGGGGCCAACGTCCTGACTTTC. This gives the protein CASSQVVQVGANVLTF.

Notes on this clonotype: A much larger clone differs by one base, so this may be a read error. The chain carries TRBV6-1 and TRBJ2-3; a weak D match, TRBD1 (7 bases). Germline V CDR1 and CDR2: MNHNS, SASEGT. The length of the CDR3 is 12 residues. CDR3 nucleotides: TGTGCCAGCAGCATCAGGGGGGATACGCGGTATTTT. Translated: CASSIRGDTRYF.

This clonotype was observed once. V usage is TRBV29-1 and J usage is TRBJ1-4; 9 nucleotides align to TRBD1. There are 11 residues in the CDR3. Germline V gene lookup returns CDR1 SQVTM and CDR2 ANQGSEA. The CDR3 here is CAQGQGEKLFF. For the CDR3, the DNA is TGCGCTCAGGGACAGGGAGAAAAACTGTTTTTT.

The J gene is TRBJ1-5, the V gene TRBV21-1; no DNA check was done on the table's D call, TRBD1. TRBV21-1 is annotated as a pseudogene. This CDR3 spans 15 amino acids. CDR3 sequence: CAGSPDSRDNQPQHF. The DNA of the CDR3 is TGTGCCGGCAGCCCGGACAGTAGGGATAATCAGCCCCAGCATTTT.

The genes are TRBV7-6 and TRBJ1-2; D perhaps matches TRBD1 (5 bases). In germline, CDR1 is SGHVS, CDR2 FNYEAQ. CDR3 length: 17 amino acids. Between the trimmed V and J ends, which lost 5 bases and 1 base, there was a span of 20 bases. CDR3 residues: CASSLRGASTLNYGYTF. CDR3 DNA sequence: TGTGCCAGCAGCCTCCGAGGGGCCTCCACCCTTAACTATGGCTACACCTTC.

This clonotype was recorded a few times. The V and J genes are TRBV28 and TRBJ1-2; D is ambiguous. Trimming cost V 2 bases and J 2 bases, with 9 bases left between them. Germline V gene lookup returns CDR1 MDHEN and CDR2 SYDVKM. The CDR3 loop spans 14 amino acids. CDR3 in DNA: TGTGCCAGCAGTTTAGGGGTATGGAACTATGGCTACACCTTC. Translating gives CASSLGVWNYGYTF.

The chain uses TRBV4-2 and TRBJ1-5, with no clear D. CDR1 is LGHNA and CDR2 is YNFKEQ in the germline V gene. The germline V and J ends were trimmed by 0 bases and 6 bases, with 15 bases remaining between them. The CDR3 runs 16 residues. This CDR3 reads CASSQDPVELGQPQHF. The CDR3 bases are TGTGCCAGCAGCCAAGATCCGGTGGAGCTAGGTCAGCCCCAGCATTTT.

In its sample, this clonotype was seen a few times. The rearrangement uses TRBV20-1 and TRBJ1-5; the match to TRBD1 covers 7 bases. V gave up 6 bases and J gave up 3 bases; unmatched junction bases: 8. The CDR3 contains 14 residues. Germline CDR1 and CDR2: DFQATT and SNEGSKA (reference sequence). CDR3 DNA sequence: TGCAGTGCAAGGCGGACAGGAACCAATCAGCCCCAGCATTTT. This encodes CSARRTGTNQPQHF.